The 12 T cell receptor beta chains reported below all come from one sample, sequenced in a study of tumor-infiltrating lymphocytes in primary liver carcinoma. Co-extraction of both nucleic acids (RNA and DNA) used roughly 19-33 mg of unsorted bulk tissue. Starting material of roughly 0.45 ug total RNA yielded TCR beta cDNA via a constant-region primer. Slightly modified ARM-PCR, run as three nested multiplex PCR rounds, produced the TCR beta libraries. For 10 cycles apiece, the opening two PCR rounds ran with TRBV1-TRBV30 forward primers and a C-beta reverse primer. One entry per CDR3 protein, called by TCRdb with MiXCR from the multiplex PCR reads. The profile shows approximately 120,000 distinct CDR3 sequences, around 64% of them singletons. Sequencing used liver tumor tissue from sampling region 3. Subset meaning: tumor region T3, left-lateral pole. The receptor source for this set is a woman aged 55-69 years with primary liver carcinoma and hepatitis B virus infection.

CDR3 residues: CASSWREGEDIQYF. CDR3 in DNA: TGCGCCAGCAGTTGGAGGGAGGGCGAGGACATTCAGTACTTC. This chain connects TRBV5-1 to TRBJ2-4; 7 nucleotides line up with TRBD2. CDR3 length: 14 amino acids. V dropped 5 bases and J dropped 8; count of bases not matched to a gene: 10. Germline-derived CDR1 and CDR2 are SGHRS and YFSETQ.

The chain uses TRBV29-1 and TRBJ2-1; 8 bases fit TRBD1. CDR1 SQVTM and CDR2 ANQGSEA come from the germline V gene. This CDR3 comprises 13 residues. Germline trimming cut 6 bases from V and 6 bases from J; bases unmatched to any gene: 7. CDR3 DNA: TGCAGCGTCGAGGGGGACAGGAGCAATGAGCAGTTCTTC. Protein product: CSVEGDRSNEQFF.

This clonotype was recorded many times. The chain employs TRBV29-1 and TRBJ1-3; TRBD1 is a possible D gene (6 bases). The CDR3 totals 12 residues. Looked up from germline, CDR1 is SQVTM and CDR2 is ANQGSEA. V lost 8 bases to trimming and J lost 8 bases, with 16 bases between them. In DNA, the CDR3 is TGCAGCCATACCTCTGAGGGGGACACCATATATTTT. The encoded protein is CSHTSEGDTIYF.

Concerning this clonotype: One end of the junction does not line up with germline, which may come from a read error. The J gene is TRBJ2-1, the V gene TRBV12-3 or TRBV12-4, with D perhaps matching TRBD1 (6 bases). CDR3 size: 16 residues. The CDR3 DNA is TGTGCCAGCAGACCCCTTACAGGGCCCTCCTACGATGAGCAATTCTTC. It codes for CASRPLTGPSYDEQFF.

To note about this clonotype: At one boundary the junction diverges from the germline segment, which might be a read error. The chain carries TRBV6-2 or TRBV6-3 and TRBJ2-7; possible D gene TRBD2, 6 bases. Germline V lookup: CDR1 MNHEY, CDR2 SVGEGT. The CDR3 has 12 amino acids. The CDR3 protein is CASGRPTYEQYF. For the CDR3, the DNA is TGTGCCAGCGGGAGGCCCACCTACGAGCAATATTTC.

Of note for this clonotype: Sequence at one end of the junction differs from germline and may be a read error. The CDR3 spells CSVYKGDTIHF. Written as DNA, the CDR3 is TGCAGCGTTTATAAGGGAGACACCATACATTTT. The chain links TRBV29-1 to TRBJ1-3, with D unresolved. The germline gives CDR1 SQVTM, CDR2 ANQGSEA. The CDR3 length is 11 residues.

With respect to this clonotype: At one end the junction does not follow the germline gene, possibly because of a read error. This rearrangement joins TRBV29-1 to TRBJ2-7; 9 bases line up with TRBD2. Germline lookup yields CDR1 SQVTM and CDR2 ANQGSEA. The CDR3 is 13 amino acids. The CDR3 DNA reads TGCAGCGTTTGGACTAGCGACGCCTACGAGCAATACTTC. This encodes CSVWTSDAYEQYF.

On this clonotype: Sequence at one end of the junction differs from germline and may be a read error. The V gene is TRBV29-1, the J gene TRBJ2-7, with D perhaps matching TRBD2 (6 bases). The CDR3 length is 14 residues. Germline values: CDR1 SQVTM, CDR2 ANQGSEA. CDR3: CSVRGTGSSYEQYF. CDR3 DNA: TGTAGCGTTCGAGGGACTGGCAGCTCCTACGAGCAGTACTTC.

Comments on this clonotype: Because the CDR3 is missing its conserved closing phenylalanine or tryptophan, this is likely a read error. The CDR3 loop is CASSQEQESGNQPQHS. DNA of the CDR3: TGCGCCAGCAGCCAAGAGCAGGAAAGTGGCAATCAACCCCAGCATTCT. The gene calls are TRBV4-1 and TRBJ1-5, with no clear D. This CDR3 is 16 amino acids long. Germline CDR1 is MGHRA and CDR2 is YSYEKL.

The rearrangement links TRBV25-1 to TRBJ2-7; no definite D call. The germline CDR1 and CDR2 sequences are MGHDK and SYGVNS. The CDR3 contains 17 residues. V lost 2 bases and J lost 0, with 17 bases in between. The CDR3 reads CASSEDGGPTSSYEQYF. The CDR3 DNA reads TGTGCCAGCAGTGAAGACGGTGGGCCGACCAGCTCCTACGAGCAGTACTTC.

As concerns this clonotype: It is likely a read error, because the conserved phenylalanine at the end of the CDR3 is missing. The rearrangement links TRBV28 to TRBJ2-4; no clear D gene. The CDR3 runs 17 residues. Germline V gives CDR1 MDHEN, CDR2 SYDVKM. CDR3 sequence: CASSLPLADVAKNTQYL. The CDR3 DNA follows: TGTGCCAGCAGTCTGCCCCTGGCGGACGTAGCCAAAAACACTCAGTACCTC.

The chain carries TRBV7-3 and TRBJ2-2; no firm D call. The CDR3 loop spans 15 amino acids. Between the trimmed V and J ends, which lost 1 base and 0 bases, there was a span of 6 bases. Germline CDR1 SGHTA, CDR2 FQGTGA. This CDR3 is CASSLSPANTGELFF. CDR3 DNA: TGTGCCAGCAGCTTAAGCCCCGCGAACACCGGGGAGCTGTTTTTT.